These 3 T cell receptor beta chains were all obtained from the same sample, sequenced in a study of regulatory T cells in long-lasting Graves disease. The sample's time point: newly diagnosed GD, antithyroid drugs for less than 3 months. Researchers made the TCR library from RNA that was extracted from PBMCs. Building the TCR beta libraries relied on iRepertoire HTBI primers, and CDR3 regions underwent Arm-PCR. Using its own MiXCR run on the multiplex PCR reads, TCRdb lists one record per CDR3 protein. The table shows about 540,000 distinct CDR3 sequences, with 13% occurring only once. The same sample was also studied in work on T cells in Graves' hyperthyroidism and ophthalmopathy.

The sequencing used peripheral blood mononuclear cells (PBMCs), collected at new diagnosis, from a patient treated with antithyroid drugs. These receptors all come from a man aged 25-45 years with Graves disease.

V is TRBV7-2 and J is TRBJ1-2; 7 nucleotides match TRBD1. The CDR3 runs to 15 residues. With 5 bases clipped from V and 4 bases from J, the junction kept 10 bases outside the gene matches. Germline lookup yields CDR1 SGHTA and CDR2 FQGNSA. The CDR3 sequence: CASSPTHRGGYGYTF. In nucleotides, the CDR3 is TGTGCCAGCAGCCCTACTCACAGGGGTGGCTATGGCTACACCTTC.

CDR3 sequence reads: CASSSSSGAQYF. The DNA for the CDR3 is TGTGCCAGCAGTTCTTCTTCGGGGGCCCAGTACTTC. This chain links TRBV6-9 with TRBJ2-5; tentatively, D is TRBD2 (6 bases). The CDR3 runs to 12 residues. The V gene lost 4 bases and the J gene lost 9 bases, with 12 bases spanning the gap. CDR1 is MNHGY, CDR2 SVAAGI, per germline.

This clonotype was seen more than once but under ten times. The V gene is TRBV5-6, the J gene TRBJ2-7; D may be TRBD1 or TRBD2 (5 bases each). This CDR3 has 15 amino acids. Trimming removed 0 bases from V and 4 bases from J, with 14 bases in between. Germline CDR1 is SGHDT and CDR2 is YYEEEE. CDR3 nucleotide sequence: TGTGCCAGCAGCTTGGCACCTGGGGACGGGTACGAGCAGTACTTC. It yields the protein CASSLAPGDGYEQYF.